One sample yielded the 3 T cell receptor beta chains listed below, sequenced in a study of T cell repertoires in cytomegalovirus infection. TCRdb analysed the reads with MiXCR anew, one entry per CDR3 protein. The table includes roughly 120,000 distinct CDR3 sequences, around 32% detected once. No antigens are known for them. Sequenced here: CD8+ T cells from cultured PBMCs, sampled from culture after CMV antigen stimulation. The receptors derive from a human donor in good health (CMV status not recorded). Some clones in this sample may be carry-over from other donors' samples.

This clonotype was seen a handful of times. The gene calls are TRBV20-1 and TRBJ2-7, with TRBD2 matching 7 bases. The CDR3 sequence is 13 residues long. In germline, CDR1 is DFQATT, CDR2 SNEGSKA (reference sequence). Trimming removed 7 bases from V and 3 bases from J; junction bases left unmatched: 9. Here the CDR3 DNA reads TGCAGTGTTAGGGCGGGGGAAAGCTACGAGCAGTACTTC. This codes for CSVRAGESYEQYF.

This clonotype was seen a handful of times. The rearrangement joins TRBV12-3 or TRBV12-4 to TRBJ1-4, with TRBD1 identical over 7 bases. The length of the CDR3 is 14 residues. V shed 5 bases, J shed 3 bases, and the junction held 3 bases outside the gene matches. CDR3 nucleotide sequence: TGTGCCAGCAGTCAGACAGGGTCTAATGAAAAACTGTTTTTT. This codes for CASSQTGSNEKLFF.

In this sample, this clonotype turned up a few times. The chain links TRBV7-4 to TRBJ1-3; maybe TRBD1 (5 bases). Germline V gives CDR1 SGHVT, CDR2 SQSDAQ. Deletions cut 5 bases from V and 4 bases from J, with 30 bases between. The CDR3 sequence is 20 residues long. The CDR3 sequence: CASSDAGDRTRRGSGNTIYF. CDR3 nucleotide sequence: TGTGCCAGCAGCGACGCGGGTGACAGAACTCGAAGGGGCTCAGGAAACACCATATATTTT.